The 24 T cell receptor beta chains reported below all come from one sample, sequenced in a study of T-cell reconstitution after alpha-beta-depleted transplantation in children. Using unique molecular identifiers, the investigators prepared the TCRbeta library. MiXCR, run by TCRdb on the PCR reads, gives a single entry per CDR3 protein. The sample holds fewer than 550,000 distinct CDR3 sequences, 9.5% to 12% seen once. The sample in question was PBMCs, mostly from graft donor cells, obtained 180 days after TCRalphabeta/CD19-depleted stem cell transplant. The receptors stem from a female patient aged 2-9 years who had a stem cell transplant for aplastic anemia, so the T cells may come from the graft donor.

This clonotype has just a few counts. One end of the junction does not line up with germline, which may come from a read error. This chain uses TRBV12-3 or TRBV12-4 with TRBJ1-2; tentative D call: TRBD1 (5 bases). There are 14 residues in the CDR3. The CDR3 sequence: CASSLSGTEKERAF. The CDR3 coding sequence is TGTGCCAGCAGTCTCTCCGGGACGGAAAAAGAACGGGCCTTC.

This clonotype was counted only a few times. The rearrangement joins TRBV29-1 to TRBJ1-3; 9 positions match TRBD1. V gave up 7 bases and J gave up 2 bases; unmatched junction bases: 3. The germline CDR1 and CDR2 sequences are SQVTM and ANQGSEA. This CDR3 comprises 13 residues. CDR3 residues: CSAGDRAGNTIYF. DNA for the CDR3: TGCAGCGCCGGGGACAGGGCTGGAAACACCATATATTTT.

V usage is TRBV11-2 and J usage is TRBJ1-5; D is unclear. The germline V gene encodes CDR1 SGHAT and CDR2 FQNNGV. With 5 bases removed from V and 0 bases from J, the gap between germline ends came to 17 bases. There are 17 residues in the CDR3. The CDR3 is CASSLTSGPYSNQPQHF. The CDR3 bases are TGTGCCAGCAGCCTGACCTCAGGCCCCTATAGCAATCAGCCCCAGCATTTT.

This clonotype was seen only a few times. The chain uses TRBV6-1 and TRBJ1-1; D unresolved. Germline V gives CDR1 MNHNS, CDR2 SASEGT. V was trimmed by 6 bases and J by 1 base, leaving 6 bases between them. The CDR3 is 12 amino acids. The CDR3 loop reads CASRKANTEAFF. The CDR3 coding sequence is TGTGCCAGCAGGAAAGCGAACACTGAAGCTTTCTTT.

At least ten counts were recorded for this clonotype. The genes are TRBV4-2 and TRBJ1-2; D is unresolved. In germline, CDR1 is LGHNA, CDR2 YNFKEQ. The V gene lost 0 bases and the J gene lost 4 bases, with 6 bases spanning the gap. This CDR3 has 13 amino acids. Here the CDR3 reads CASSQEASYGYTF. The DNA of the CDR3 is TGTGCCAGCAGCCAAGAAGCCAGCTATGGCTACACCTTC.

This chain connects TRBV20-1 to TRBJ1-1; D is possibly TRBD1 (6 bases). The ends were cut back, 3 bases at V and 2 bases at J, with 16 bases in the middle. This CDR3 is built from 15 residues. Germline-derived CDR1 and CDR2 are DFQATT and SNEGSKA (reference sequence). The DNA for the CDR3 is TGCAGTGCTAGCTATCTGGGACAATTCAACACTGAAGCTTTCTTT. Its translation is CSASYLGQFNTEAFF.

The chain combines TRBV11-3 with TRBJ2-4, with 7 bases fitting TRBD1. This CDR3 is built from 16 residues. Germline V CDR1 and CDR2: SGHNT, YENEEA. Trimming took 5 bases from V and 1 from J; bases not matched to a gene: 8. DNA for the CDR3: TGTGCCAGCAGCAAAGGGGTGACAGGGGCCAAAAACATTCAGTACTTC. This encodes CASSKGVTGAKNIQYF. The entire variable domain, with the rest obtained from reference TRBV11-3 and TRBJ2-4, is as follows: EAGVVQSPRYKIIEKKQPVAFWCNPISGHNTLYWYLQNLGQGPELLIRYENEEAVDDSQLPKDRFSAERLKGVDSTLKIQPAELGDSAVYLCASSKGVTGAKNIQYFGAGTRLSVL.

A few counts support this clonotype. The rearrangement links TRBV7-3 to TRBJ2-7, with D perhaps given as TRBD1 or TRBD2 (5 bases each). The ends were cut back, 1 base at V and 5 bases at J, with 9 bases in the middle. Per germline, CDR1 SGHTA and CDR2 FQGTGA. This CDR3 comprises 13 residues. This chain's CDR3 is CASSLKGRDEQYF. The CDR3 DNA is TGTGCCAGCAGCTTAAAGGGGAGAGACGAGCAGTACTTC.

The rearrangement links TRBV5-1 to TRBJ2-7; 8 bases match TRBD1. Trimming at V came to 5 bases and at J to 3 bases, leaving 16 bases not matched to a gene. Germline V gene sequence: CDR1 SGHRS, CDR2 YFSETQ. The CDR3 is 17 residues long. The CDR3 nucleotides are TGCGCCAGCAGACGGGCGTATCCGGGACAGGAATTCTACGAGCAGTACTTC. It specifies CASRRAYPGQEFYEQYF.

This clonotype was counted between two and nine times. The genes are TRBV5-1 and TRBJ1-1; 8 nucleotides match TRBD1. CDR1 and CDR2 (germline): SGHRS, YFSETQ. The CDR3 is made up of 15 amino acids. Germline trimming cut 5 bases from V and 0 bases from J; bases unmatched to any gene: 6. DNA of the CDR3: TGCGCCAGCAGATACCAGACAGGGGTGAACACTGAAGCTTTCTTT. Translated, it gives CASRYQTGVNTEAFF.

This clonotype was observed at least ten times. The chain uses TRBV6-5 and TRBJ1-5; 8 nucleotides match TRBD1. The CDR3 totals 17 residues. V trimming: 5 bases; J trimming: 2 bases; junction bases outside the gene matches: 11. Germline lookup yields CDR1 MNHEY and CDR2 SVGAGI. CDR3 sequence: CASSSGHGQGRNQPQHF. The CDR3 DNA reads TGTGCCAGCAGTAGTGGGCACGGACAGGGTCGCAATCAGCCCCAGCATTTT.

This clonotype came up many times. This sequence joins TRBV12-3 or TRBV12-4 and TRBJ1-3; no clear D gene. With 3 bases removed from V and 0 bases from J, the gap between germline ends came to 9 bases. The CDR3 contains 15 residues. The CDR3 nucleotides are TGTGCCAGCAGTTTCTCGGCCAGCTCTGGAAACACCATATATTTT. This codes for CASSFSASSGNTIYF.

This clonotype was counted between two and nine times. The V and J genes are TRBV7-2 and TRBJ2-7; D is ambiguous. Deletions cut 3 bases from V and 1 base from J, with 7 bases between. This CDR3 region has 13 residues. In germline, CDR1 is SGHTA, CDR2 FQGNSA. CDR3 coding DNA: TGTGCCAGCAGCTTGGACGGATCCTACGAGCAGTACGTC. This encodes CASSLDGSYEQYV.

In its sample, this clonotype was seen many times. This sequence joins TRBV20-1 and TRBJ1-2, with D uncertain. Deletions cut 6 bases from V and 0 bases from J, with 11 bases between. Germline values: CDR1 DFQATT, CDR2 SNEGSKA (reference sequence). The CDR3 contains 13 residues. The CDR3: CSAETYTNYGYTF. The CDR3 bases are TGCAGTGCAGAGACCTATACTAACTATGGCTACACCTTC.

This clonotype was found once. The junction departs from germline at one end; a sequencing error may be responsible. The chain links TRBV7-8 to TRBJ2-3, with D perhaps TRBD1 or TRBD2 (5 bases each). The CDR3 is made up of 17 amino acids. Germline V gene lookup returns CDR1 SGHVS and CDR2 FQNEAQ. CDR3 sequence: CPSSSQTHGGATDTQYF. The CDR3 coding sequence is TGTCCCAGCAGCTCCCAAACCCATGGGGGAGCCACAGATACGCAGTATTTT. Full variable domain (missing parts from reference TRBV7-8 and TRBJ2-3): GAGVSQSPRYKVAKRGQDVALRCDPISGHVSLFWYQQALGQGPEFLTYFQNEAQLDKSGLPSDRFFAERPEGSVSTLKIQRTQQEDSAVYLCPSSSQTHGGATDTQYFGPGTRLTVL.

The chain joins TRBV7-2 to TRBJ2-7, with TRBD2 as a possible D gene (5 bases). Germline CDR1 and CDR2: SGHTA and FQGNSA. The CDR3 sequence is 13 residues long. Between the trimmed V and J ends, which lost 5 bases and 3 bases, there was a span of 11 bases. The CDR3: CASSPGLHYEQYV. The CDR3 DNA reads TGTGCCAGCAGCCCTGGACTGCACTACGAGCAGTACGTC.

This clonotype has just a few counts. This chain uses TRBV7-3 with TRBJ1-2, with 9 bases identical to TRBD1. Germline assignment: CDR1 SGHTA and CDR2 FQGTGA. V dropped 5 bases and J dropped 3; count of bases not matched to a gene: 16. This CDR3 has 18 residues. CDR3 bases: TGTGCCAGCAGCCCCGAAGCCCCCGACAGGGGGAAGGACTATGGCTACACCTTC. Translated: CASSPEAPDRGKDYGYTF.

The chain links TRBV7-2 to TRBJ1-3; TRBD1 might be the D (6 bases). From germline, CDR1 is SGHTA and CDR2 FQGNSA. V was trimmed by 4 bases and J by 5 bases, leaving 15 bases between them. The CDR3 extends over 15 amino acids. Here the CDR3 DNA reads TGTGCCAGCAGCTCCCGGGGGCTCGAGAGAAACACCATATATTTT. Its translation: CASSSRGLERNTIYF.

V is TRBV9 and J is TRBJ2-1, with D perhaps TRBD1 (6 bases). Germline lookup yields CDR1 SGDLS and CDR2 YYNGEE. This CDR3 is built from 13 residues. Trimming took 5 bases from V and 4 from J, leaving 10 bases between them. The CDR3 sequence is CASSQDRYNEQFF. The CDR3 DNA reads TGTGCCAGCAGTCAGGACAGATACAATGAGCAGTTCTTC.

This clonotype was seen only a few times. This sequence joins TRBV6-1 and TRBJ2-2; the D gene could be TRBD1 or TRBD2 (6 bases each). The CDR3 is made up of 15 amino acids. The germline V gene encodes CDR1 MNHNS and CDR2 SASEGT. Trimming shortened V by 5 bases and J by 5 bases, and 15 bases separated the two germline ends. The CDR3 DNA is TGTGCCAGCAGTCCCTTTGGGGGGCGGACCGGGGAGCTGTTTTTT. Protein product: CASSPFGGRTGELFF.

The sample holds a few counts of this clonotype. The chain carries TRBV12-3 or TRBV12-4 and TRBJ2-1; 8 nucleotides line up with TRBD2. This CDR3 region has 15 residues. The J segment lost 7 bases and the V segment lost 6 bases, leaving 11 bases of the junction unmatched. The CDR3 loop reads CASRLADQTPNEQFF. The CDR3 region has the DNA TGTGCCAGCAGACTAGCGGATCAAACCCCTAATGAGCAGTTCTTC.

Many counts were recorded for this clonotype. The chain joins TRBV12-3 or TRBV12-4 to TRBJ1-2; D uncertain. There are 13 residues in the CDR3. The V end lost 3 bases, the J end lost 7 bases, and 12 bases lay between the germline ends. CDR3 amino acids: CASSFGGNPGYTF. DNA of the CDR3: TGTGCCAGCAGTTTCGGAGGGAATCCTGGCTACACCTTC.

The chain employs TRBV28 and TRBJ2-7, with 13 bases identical to TRBD2. The ends lost 7 bases at V and 3 bases at J; junction bases unmatched: 15. The CDR3 totals 18 residues. Germline V gives CDR1 MDHEN, CDR2 SYDVKM. The CDR3 sequence: CASMVPGLAGRFLYEQYF. CDR3 coding DNA: TGTGCCAGCATGGTTCCGGGACTAGCGGGAAGGTTCCTCTACGAGCAGTACTTC.

This clonotype was detected a few times. The chain combines TRBV20-1 with TRBJ1-5; D not certain. Germline CDR1 reads DFQATT; CDR2 reads SNEGSKA (reference sequence). Trimming took 1 base from V and 1 from J, leaving 8 bases between them. The CDR3 spans 14 residues. The CDR3 region is CSARAAGSNQPQHF. The CDR3 DNA is TGCAGTGCTAGAGCGGCGGGAAGCAATCAGCCCCAGCATTTT.